This T cell receptor (beta chain) is from a study of regulatory T cells in long-lasting Graves disease. Study observations and caveats: There was favoring of TRBV28, TRBJ1-2 and TRBJ2-5 in persistent disease.

The CDR3 length is 15 residues. V dropped 3 bases and J dropped 2 bases, with 16 bases sitting between them. Germline V gene data show CDR1 as DFQATT and CDR2 as SNEGSKA (reference sequence). Time point noted: persistent/refractory GD, antithyroid drugs over 5 years with positive TRAb. Extracted PBMC RNA gave rise to the TCR library. This clonotype occurred many times. The antigen is not known. Through Arm-PCR of CDR3 regions and iRepertoire HTBI primers, TCR beta libraries were built. One entry per CDR3 protein results from TCRdb running MiXCR on the multiplex PCR reads. The sample has some 440,000 distinct CDR3 sequences, roughly 20% seen once.

Sequencing used peripheral blood mononuclear cells (PBMCs), obtained when the disease was refractory, from a patient treated with antithyroid drugs. The chain links TRBV20-1 to TRBJ1-2; D perhaps matches TRBD1 (5 bases). The origin of this receptor is a female donor with Graves disease. The CDR3 coding sequence is TGCAGTGCTAGCTTGACAGATAACATAAACTATGGCTACACCTTC. It yields the protein CSASLTDNINYGYTF.